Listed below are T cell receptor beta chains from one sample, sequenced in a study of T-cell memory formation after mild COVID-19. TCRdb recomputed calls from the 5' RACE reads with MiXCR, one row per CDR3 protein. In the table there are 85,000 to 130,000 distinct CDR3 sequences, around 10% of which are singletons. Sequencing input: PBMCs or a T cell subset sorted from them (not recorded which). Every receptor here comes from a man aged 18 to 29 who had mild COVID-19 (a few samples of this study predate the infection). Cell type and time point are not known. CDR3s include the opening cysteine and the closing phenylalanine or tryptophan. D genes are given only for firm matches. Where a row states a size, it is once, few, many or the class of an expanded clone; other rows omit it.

CDR3: CASKEGRLSTDTQYF
DNA: TGCGCCAGCAAGGAGGGACGCCTTAGCACAGATACGCAGTATTTT
J: TRBJ2-3
V: TRBV23-1
D: -
size: -

CDR3: CATSRTAAHNQPQHF
DNA: TGTGCCACCAGCAGGACAGCGGCCCATAATCAGCCCCAGCATTTT
J: TRBJ1-5
V: TRBV15
D: -
size: -

CDR3: CSVAGGTRSFSDTQYF
DNA: TGCAGCGTTGCCGGGGGTACTCGGTCGTTTTCAGATACGCAGTATTTT
J: TRBJ2-3
V: TRBV29-1
D: -
size: -

CDR3: CASISPGRGGLDTQYF
DNA: TGCGCCAGCATTTCCCCCGGGCGCGGGGGCCTGGATACGCAGTATTTT
J: TRBJ2-3
V: TRBV10-2
D: -
size: few

CDR3: CASSSGGPYNEQFF
DNA: TGTGCCAGCAGCAGCGGGGGTCCCTACAATGAGCAGTTCTTC
J: TRBJ2-1
V: TRBV7-9
D: TRBD2
size: -

CDR3: CSARDHQGSLTNEKLFF
DNA: TGCAGTGCTAGAGATCACCAGGGTAGCTTAACTAATGAAAAACTGTTTTTT
J: TRBJ1-4
V: TRBV20-1
D: -
size: -

CDR3: CSVEGQRGVDTQYF
DNA: TGCAGCGTTGAGGGACAACGAGGGGTAGATACGCAGTATTTT
J: TRBJ2-3
V: TRBV29-1
D: -
size: -

CDR3: CASSQDRRAGQPQHF
DNA: TGCGCCAGCAGCCAAGATCGAAGAGCTGGTCAGCCCCAGCATTTT
J: TRBJ1-5
V: TRBV4-3
D: -
size: many

CDR3: CASSYSPDEQFF
DNA: TGTGCCAGCAGTTACTCTCCAGATGAGCAGTTCTTC
J: TRBJ2-1
V: TRBV6-5
D: -
size: few

CDR3: CSATRGNTASGANVLTF
DNA: TGCAGTGCTACCCGCGGCAACACCGCCTCTGGGGCCAACGTCCTGACTTTC
J: TRBJ2-6
V: TRBV20-1
D: -
size: few

CDR3: CASSQPEFNEQFF
DNA: TGCGCCAGCAGCCAACCAGAATTCAATGAGCAGTTCTTC
J: TRBJ2-1
V: TRBV4-1
D: -
size: once

CDR3: CATRAPFEAFF
DNA: TGTGCCACCCGGGCCCCGTTTGAAGCTTTCTTT
J: TRBJ1-1
V: TRBV19
D: -
size: few

CDR3: CASSLSGGKDIQYF
DNA: TGTGCCAGCAGCTTAAGTGGGGGGAAAGACATTCAGTACTTC
J: TRBJ2-4
V: TRBV7-6
D: -
size: -

CDR3: CASSIRGPNTEAFF
DNA: TGTGCCAGTAGTATAAGGGGGCCGAACACTGAAGCTTTCTTT
J: TRBJ1-1
V: TRBV19
D: TRBD1
size: few

CDR3: CASSLAGSGFNEQFF
DNA: TGCGCCAGCAGCTTGGCAGGCTCTGGGTTCAATGAGCAGTTCTTC
J: TRBJ2-1
V: TRBV5-1
D: -
size: many

CDR3: CASSQVKRSRRRQETQYF
DNA: TGTGCCAGCAGCCAAGTAAAGCGATCTCGCCGGAGACAAGAGACCCAGTACTTC
J: TRBJ2-5
V: TRBV14
D: -
size: few

CDR3: CASSLELSSRGRTDTQYF
DNA: TGTGCCAGCAGCTTAGAGTTATCGTCTAGAGGGCGCACAGATACGCAGTATTTT
J: TRBJ2-3
V: TRBV7-7
D: -
size: -

CDR3: CASVDPGEKLFF
DNA: TGTGCCAGCGTCGACCCCGGGGAAAAACTGTTTTTT
J: TRBJ1-4
V: TRBV6-2/TRBV6-3
D: -
size: -

CDR3: CASRRDREETQYF
DNA: TGTGCCAGCAGGCGGGACAGAGAAGAGACCCAGTACTTC
J: TRBJ2-5
V: TRBV6-5
D: -
size: -

CDR3: CASSYALNTEAFF
DNA: TGTGCCAGCAGTTACGCTTTGAACACTGAAGCTTTCTTT
J: TRBJ1-1
V: TRBV6-5
D: -
size: -

CDR3: CASSGIVGAGELFF
DNA: TGTGCCAGCAGTGGAATTGTGGGCGCCGGGGAGCTGTTTTTT
J: TRBJ2-2
V: TRBV6-1
D: -
size: few

CDR3: CASSYGASEQYF
DNA: TGTGCCAGCAGTTACGGGGCATCCGAGCAGTACTTC
J: TRBJ2-7
V: TRBV6-2/TRBV6-3
D: -
size: few

CDR3: CASSQLGAAHNEQFF
DNA: TGCGCCAGCAGCCAGCTCGGGGCGGCACACAATGAGCAGTTCTTC
J: TRBJ2-1
V: TRBV4-1
D: -
size: -

CDR3: CASSPGVGEQFF
DNA: TGTGCCAGCAGCCCGGGCGTAGGGGAGCAGTTCTTC
J: TRBJ2-1
V: TRBV12-3/TRBV12-4
D: -
size: few

CDR3: CASSFWRGQGSTDTQYF
DNA: TGTGCCAGCAGTTTTTGGAGGGGACAGGGGTCCACAGATACGCAGTATTTT
J: TRBJ2-3
V: TRBV12-3/TRBV12-4
D: TRBD1
size: few

CDR3: CASSPQEPEQFF
DNA: TGTGCCAGCAGCCCGCAAGAACCTGAGCAGTTCTTC
J: TRBJ2-1
V: TRBV5-5
D: -
size: few

CDR3: CSVEVPRENTEAFF
DNA: TGCAGCGTTGAAGTACCCAGGGAGAACACTGAAGCTTTCTTT
J: TRBJ1-1
V: TRBV29-1
D: -
size: few

CDR3: CATSRDGGGGANEQFF
DNA: TGTGCCACCAGCAGAGATGGGGGCGGGGGGGCGAATGAGCAGTTCTTC
J: TRBJ2-1
V: TRBV15
D: TRBD2
size: -

CDR3: CASAIGAGNTEAFF
DNA: TGTGCCAGCGCCATTGGGGCGGGGAACACTGAAGCTTTCTTT
J: TRBJ1-1
V: TRBV12-3/TRBV12-4
D: -
size: -

CDR3: CASSQESAGYYGYTF
DNA: TGTGCCAGCAGCCAAGAATCGGCCGGATACTATGGCTACACCTTC
J: TRBJ1-2
V: TRBV14
D: -
size: few

CDR3: CASSLVGRTSGLYNEQFF
DNA: TGTGCCAGCAGTTTAGTTGGTCGGACTAGCGGGTTGTACAATGAGCAGTTCTTC
J: TRBJ2-1
V: TRBV6-5
D: TRBD2
size: few

CDR3: CASSLSDSSYEQYF
DNA: TGTGCCAGCAGTTTGTCGGACAGTTCCTACGAGCAGTACTTC
J: TRBJ2-7
V: TRBV27
D: -
size: few

CDR3: CSARSEALQSDETQYF
DNA: TGCAGTGCTAGATCGGAGGCATTACAGTCCGACGAGACCCAGTACTTC
J: TRBJ2-5
V: TRBV20-1
D: -
size: many

CDR3: CASSSHPTGGFENEQFF
DNA: TGTGCCAGCAGCTCTCACCCGACAGGGGGTTTTGAGAATGAGCAGTTCTTC
J: TRBJ2-1
V: TRBV7-9
D: TRBD1
size: -

CDR3: CASRTSGGMRHEQFF
DNA: TGTGCCAGCAGGACTAGCGGGGGCATGAGGCATGAGCAGTTCTTC
J: TRBJ2-1
V: TRBV12-3/TRBV12-4
D: TRBD2
size: -

CDR3: CASSPGRTYEQYF
DNA: TGTGCCAGCAGTCCCGGACGGACCTACGAGCAGTACTTC
J: TRBJ2-7
V: TRBV6-5
D: -
size: -

CDR3: CASSPSLWGSYNEQFF
DNA: TGTGCCAGCAGCCCGTCTTTGTGGGGCTCCTACAATGAGCAGTTCTTC
J: TRBJ2-1
V: TRBV6-4
D: -
size: -